These T cell receptor beta chains were read from a single sample in a study of T cell repertoires in cytomegalovirus infection. These TCRs are of unknown antigen specificity. TCRdb re-analysed the reads in MiXCR, keeping a single row per CDR3 protein. The data show about 890,000 distinct CDR3 sequences, more than 25% seen once. Sequencing used cultured CD8+ T cells from PBMCs, obtained from culture after CMV antigen stimulation. These receptors came from a human donor in good health (CMV status not recorded). Some clones in this sample may be carry-over from other donors' samples. CDR3s include the opening cysteine and the closing phenylalanine or tryptophan. The D gene is left open where the match is weak. The size of a clone is reported for some rows only, either as once, few or many, or as a class for expanded clones.

d_call j_call v_call clone_size cdr3_nt cdr3_aa
TRBD2 TRBJ2-5 TRBV7-9 - TGTGCCAGCGGGACTACCTTACAAGAGACCCAGTACTTC CASGTTLQETQYF
- TRBJ1-2 TRBV7-9 - TGTGCCAGCAGCCCCCCCATCACCATAGGGACATACGGCTACACCTTC CASSPPITIGTYGYTF
- TRBJ1-2 TRBV7-8 - TGTTCAGCGGACTATGGCTACACCTTC CSADYGYTF
- TRBJ2-4 TRBV6-5 - TGTGCCAGCAGTTACGGCACAGCTTTCATTCAGTACTTC CASSYGTAFIQYF
TRBD2 TRBJ2-1 TRBV11-2 - TGTGCCAGCAGCTTAAGACTAGCCAGGTACAATGAGCAGTTCTTC CASSLRLARYNEQFF
- TRBJ2-3 TRBV6-2/TRBV6-3 - TGTGCCAGCAGTTACCCCAGGGAGAGTTACACAGATACGCAGTATTTT CASSYPRESYTDTQYF
- TRBJ1-1 TRBV6-2/TRBV6-3 - TGTGCCAGCAGTTACTCGGGGGATCCCCCGACCACTGAAGCTTTCTTT CASSYSGDPPTTEAFF
- TRBJ2-3 TRBV24-1 many TGTGCCACCAGTCGGGTGCAGCAGGGAACAGATACGCAGTATTTT CATSRVQQGTDTQYF
- TRBJ2-5 TRBV10-3 few TGTGCCATCAGTGATGAGACACAAGAGACCCAGTACTTC CAISDETQETQYF
- TRBJ1-1 TRBV12-5 - TGTGCTAGTGGGAGGGGAGGGTTCGACACTGAAGCTTTCTTT CASGRGGFDTEAFF
TRBD2 TRBJ2-1 TRBV2 few TGTGCCAGCAGTGAATTTGAAGGAGCGGGGGGTCCGCAATTC CASSEFEGAGGPQF
- TRBJ1-5 TRBV12-3/TRBV12-4 few TGTGCCAGCAGTTTACCTGGACAGAACAATCAGCCCCAGCATTTT CASSLPGQNNQPQHF
- TRBJ2-6 TRBV9 many TGTGCCAGCAGCGTCGTTAGGGGCTCTGGGGCCAACGTCCTGACTTTC CASSVVRGSGANVLTF
- TRBJ1-2 TRBV2 - TGTGCCAGCAGTCCTATAACTTTTAACTATGGCTACACCTTC CASSPITFNYGYTF
- TRBJ2-1 TRBV5-5 many TGTGCCAGCAGCGGGGGAACCTACAATGAGCAGTTCTTC CASSGGTYNEQFF
- TRBJ2-2 TRBV5-4 - TGTGCCAGCTTCAGGGTTACCGGGGAGCTGTTTTTT CASFRVTGELFF
- TRBJ1-2 TRBV3-1 few TGTGCCAGCAGCCAAGAGCCGAGCGCCAGGTCCTATGGCTACACCTTC CASSQEPSARSYGYTF
TRBD1 TRBJ1-6 TRBV27 - TGTGCCACCGGAACAGGGGGCGGGACACCCCTCCACTTT CATGTGGGTPLHF
TRBD1 TRBJ2-3 TRBV3-1 - TGTGCCAGCAGCCAAGCAGGCCCGACAGGGCAAAATCGGGATACGCAGTATTTT CASSQAGPTGQNRDTQYF
- TRBJ1-1 TRBV5-4 - TGTGCCAGCTTTGAGGGGGACACTGAAGCTTTCTTT CASFEGDTEAFF
- TRBJ1-1 TRBV27 few TGTGCCAGCAGTTTTGGTCGGGGGGGGGACACTGAAGCTTTCTTT CASSFGRGGDTEAFF
TRBD2 TRBJ2-1 TRBV12-5 - TGTGCTAGTGGCGGGAGAGCGGGGGGCTACTTTAATGAGCAGTTCTTC CASGGRAGGYFNEQFF
- TRBJ2-1 TRBV11-3 many TGTGCCAGCAGCTTAGAGGGGGTACAGCAGTTCTTC CASSLEGVQQFF
- TRBJ2-2 TRBV7-9 few TGTGCCAGCAGCTTAAGCCCTGGGCCCACCGGGGAGCTGTTTTTT CASSLSPGPTGELFF
- TRBJ2-1 TRBV4-3 - TGCGCCAGCAGCCCCGGTTACGGGTCCTACAATGAGCAGTTCTTC CASSPGYGSYNEQFF
- TRBJ2-7 TRBV6-4 - TGTGCCAGAGACCGGGACACCGATTCCTACGAGCAGTACTTC CARDRDTDSYEQYF
TRBD2 TRBJ2-1 TRBV12-3/TRBV12-4 - TGTGCCAGCAGCCCCGGGAGGGCCCATGAGCAGTTCTTC CASSPGRAHEQFF
- TRBJ1-1 TRBV7-2 - TGTGCCAGCAGCTTAGTGAAACGGTTGGAAGCTTTCTTT CASSLVKRLEAFF
TRBD1 TRBJ1-1 TRBV19 - TGTGCCAGTAGTCCGAACAGGGGAAGGGACACTGAAGCTTTCTTT CASSPNRGRDTEAFF
TRBD2 TRBJ2-3 TRBV4-1 few TGTGCCAGCAGCCCTGGACTAGCGGGGCCCTCAAGCACAGATACGCAGTATTTT CASSPGLAGPSSTDTQYF
TRBD1 TRBJ2-3 TRBV12-3/TRBV12-4 few TGTGCCAGCAGGTTTGACAGGGGGCAAAAAGATACGCAGTATTTT CASRFDRGQKDTQYF
- TRBJ2-7 TRBV7-9 - TGTGCCAGCAGCTTAACGGGACGAGGGCTGAACACCTACGAGCAGTACTTC CASSLTGRGLNTYEQYF
TRBD1 TRBJ2-7 TRBV7-6 - TGTGCCAGCAGCCCTTATTTTGGGGGGACAGGGAGCTCCTACGAGCAGTACTTC CASSPYFGGTGSSYEQYF
- TRBJ1-2 TRBV7-9 few TGTGCCAGCAGCTTCTTAGACAAACCTAACTATGGCTACACCTTC CASSFLDKPNYGYTF
- TRBJ2-1 TRBV12-3/TRBV12-4 - TGTGCCAGCAGCCCCCTCGTGGGACTCTACAATGAGCAGTTCTTC CASSPLVGLYNEQFF
TRBD1 TRBJ2-6 TRBV7-9 many TGTGCCAGCAGCCCCCGACAGGGCCGACGTCCTGAGGCCAACGTCCTGACTTTC CASSPRQGRRPEANVLTF
- TRBJ1-1 TRBV19 few TGTGCCAGTAGTATACTCCCGGGAGGACCCACTGAAGCTTTCTTT CASSILPGGPTEAFF
TRBD2 TRBJ2-1 TRBV12-3/TRBV12-4 - TGTGCCAGCAGTTTAGTGGTTTTTGGGACTAGCGGGGGGGCCTACAATGAGCAGTTCTTC CASSLVVFGTSGGAYNEQFF
TRBD1 TRBJ2-7 TRBV13 - TGTGCCAACAGCTTAGGACTCAGGGGGCTTTTATACGAGCAGTACTTC CANSLGLRGLLYEQYF
- TRBJ1-5 TRBV4-1 - TGCGCCAGCAGCCAAGATACGGTACCGAATCAGCCCCAGCATTTT CASSQDTVPNQPQHF
- TRBJ1-1 TRBV5-4 - TGTGCCAGCAGCTCGAACAGGGTGGTGAACACTGAAGCTTTCTTT CASSSNRVVNTEAFF
- TRBJ2-1 TRBV19 - TGTGCCAGTAGTATAGATGGGGGCACGGGGTACAATGAGCAGTTCTTC CASSIDGGTGYNEQFF
- TRBJ2-7 TRBV6-5 - TGTGCCAGCAGTTGGTCGGCAGGAAGCTCCTACGAGCAGTACTTC CASSWSAGSSYEQYF
- TRBJ2-3 TRBV9 many TGTGCCAGCACCATAGCGGATTACACAGATACGCAGTATTTT CASTIADYTDTQYF
TRBD1 TRBJ2-3 TRBV7-2 many TGTGCCAGCAGCTTATGGGGACAGGCTCCGTTGGGCTCCACAGATACGCAGTATTTT CASSLWGQAPLGSTDTQYF
TRBD1 TRBJ1-4 TRBV19 - TGTGCCAGTACCATGGACAGGGGCCGACTTGGAGAAAAACTGTTTTTT CASTMDRGRLGEKLFF